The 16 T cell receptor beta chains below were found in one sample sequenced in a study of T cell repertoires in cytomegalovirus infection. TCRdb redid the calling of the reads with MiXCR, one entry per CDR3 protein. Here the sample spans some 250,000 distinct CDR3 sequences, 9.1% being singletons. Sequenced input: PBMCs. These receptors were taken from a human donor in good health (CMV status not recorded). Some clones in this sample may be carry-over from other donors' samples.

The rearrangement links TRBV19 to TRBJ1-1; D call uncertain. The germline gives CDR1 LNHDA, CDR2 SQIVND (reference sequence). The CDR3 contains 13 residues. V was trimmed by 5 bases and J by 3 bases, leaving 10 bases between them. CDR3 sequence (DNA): TGTGCCAGTAGTCCTGTATTGCACACTGAAGCTTTCTTT. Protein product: CASSPVLHTEAFF.

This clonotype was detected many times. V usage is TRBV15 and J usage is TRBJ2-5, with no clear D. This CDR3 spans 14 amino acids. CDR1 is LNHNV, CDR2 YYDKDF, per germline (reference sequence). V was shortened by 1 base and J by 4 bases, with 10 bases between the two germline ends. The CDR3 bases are TGTGCCACCAGCAGAGGAGGATTAGGAGAGACCCAGTACTTC. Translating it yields CATSRGGLGETQYF.

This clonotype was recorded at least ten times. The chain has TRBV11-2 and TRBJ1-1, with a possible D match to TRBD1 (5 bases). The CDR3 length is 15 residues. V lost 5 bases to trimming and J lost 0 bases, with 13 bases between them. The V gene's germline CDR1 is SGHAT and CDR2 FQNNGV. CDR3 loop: CASSRTGPMNTEAFF. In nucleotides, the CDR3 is TGTGCCAGCAGCCGGACGGGACCCATGAACACTGAAGCTTTCTTT.

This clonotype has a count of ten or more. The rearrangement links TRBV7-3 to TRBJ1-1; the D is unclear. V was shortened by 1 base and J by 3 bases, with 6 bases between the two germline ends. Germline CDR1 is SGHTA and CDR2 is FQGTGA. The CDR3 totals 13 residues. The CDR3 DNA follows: TGTGCCAGCAGCTTAATGCAGGACACTGAAGCTTTCTTT. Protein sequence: CASSLMQDTEAFF.

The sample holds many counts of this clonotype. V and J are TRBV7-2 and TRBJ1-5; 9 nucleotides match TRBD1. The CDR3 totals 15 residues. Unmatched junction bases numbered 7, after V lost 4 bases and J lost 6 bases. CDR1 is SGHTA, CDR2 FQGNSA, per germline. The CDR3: CASSWTGVDGQPQHF. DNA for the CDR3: TGTGCCAGCAGCTGGACAGGGGTCGACGGTCAGCCCCAGCATTTT. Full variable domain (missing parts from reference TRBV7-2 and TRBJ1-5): GAGVSQSPSNKVTEKGKDVELRCDPISGHTALYWYRQSLGQGLEFLIYFQGNSAPDKSGLPSDRFSAERTGGSVSTLTIQRTQQEDSAVYLCASSWTGVDGQPQHFGDGTRLSIL.

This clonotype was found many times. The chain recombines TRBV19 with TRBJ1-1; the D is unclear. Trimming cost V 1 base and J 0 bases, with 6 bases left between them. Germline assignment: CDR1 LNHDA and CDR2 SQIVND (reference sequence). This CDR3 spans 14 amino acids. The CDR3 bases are TGTGCCAGTAGTATAGTTGGGATGAACACTGAAGCTTTCTTT. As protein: CASSIVGMNTEAFF. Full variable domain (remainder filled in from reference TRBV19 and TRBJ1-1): DGGITQSPKYLFRKEGQNVTLSCEQNLNHDAMYWYRQDPGQGLRLIYYSQIVNDFQKGDIAEGYSVSREKKESFPLTVTSAQKNPTAFYLCASSIVGMNTEAFFGQGTRLTVV.

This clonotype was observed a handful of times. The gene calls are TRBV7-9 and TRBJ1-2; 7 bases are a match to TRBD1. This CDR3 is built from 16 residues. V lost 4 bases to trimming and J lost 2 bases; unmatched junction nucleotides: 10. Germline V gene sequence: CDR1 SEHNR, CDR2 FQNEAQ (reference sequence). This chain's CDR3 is CASSSAKTGFNYGYTF. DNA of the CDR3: TGTGCCAGCAGCTCAGCGAAGACAGGGTTCAACTATGGCTACACCTTC.

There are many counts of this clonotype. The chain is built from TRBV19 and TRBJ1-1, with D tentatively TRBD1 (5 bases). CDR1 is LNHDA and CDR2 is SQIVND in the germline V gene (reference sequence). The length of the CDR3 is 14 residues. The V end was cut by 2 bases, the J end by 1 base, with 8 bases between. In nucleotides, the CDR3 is TGTGCCAGTAGTATAACGGGGGAGAACACTGAAGCTTTCTTT. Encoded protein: CASSITGENTEAFF.

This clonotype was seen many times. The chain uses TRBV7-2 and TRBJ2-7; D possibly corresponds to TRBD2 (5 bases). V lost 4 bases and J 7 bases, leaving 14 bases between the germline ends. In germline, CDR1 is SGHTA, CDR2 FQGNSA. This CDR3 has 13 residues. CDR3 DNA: TGTGCCAGCAGCTCCGGGGTCTTATCAGAGCAGTACTTC. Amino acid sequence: CASSSGVLSEQYF. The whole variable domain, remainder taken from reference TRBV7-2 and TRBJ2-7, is GAGVSQSPSNKVTEKGKDVELRCDPISGHTALYWYRQSLGQGLEFLIYFQGNSAPDKSGLPSDRFSAERTGGSVSTLTIQRTQQEDSAVYLCASSSGVLSEQYFGPGTRLTVT.

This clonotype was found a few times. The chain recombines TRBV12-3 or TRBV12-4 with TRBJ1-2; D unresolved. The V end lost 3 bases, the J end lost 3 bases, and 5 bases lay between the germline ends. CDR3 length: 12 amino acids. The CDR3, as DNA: TGTGCCAGCAGTTTCCGAGACTATGGCTACACCTTC. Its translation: CASSFRDYGYTF.

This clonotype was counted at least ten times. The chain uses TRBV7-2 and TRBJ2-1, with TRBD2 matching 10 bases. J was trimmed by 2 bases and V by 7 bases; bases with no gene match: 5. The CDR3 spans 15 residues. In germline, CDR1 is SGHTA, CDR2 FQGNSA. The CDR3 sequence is CASILGTSAYNEQFF. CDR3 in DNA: TGTGCCAGCATTCTCGGGACTAGCGCCTACAATGAGCAGTTCTTC.

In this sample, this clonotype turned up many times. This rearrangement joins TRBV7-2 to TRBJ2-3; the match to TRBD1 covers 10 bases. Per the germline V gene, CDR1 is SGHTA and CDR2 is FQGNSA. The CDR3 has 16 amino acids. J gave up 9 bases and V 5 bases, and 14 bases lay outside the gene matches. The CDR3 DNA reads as TGTGCCAGCAGCATGGGACAGGGGCTTGGGGTAGACACGCAGTATTTT. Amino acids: CASSMGQGLGVDTQYF.

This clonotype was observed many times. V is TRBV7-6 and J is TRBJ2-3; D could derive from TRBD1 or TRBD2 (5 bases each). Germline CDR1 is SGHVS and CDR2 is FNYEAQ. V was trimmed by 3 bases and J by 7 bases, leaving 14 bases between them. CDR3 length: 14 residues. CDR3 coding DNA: TGTGCCAGCAGCTTGGGGGATCAGGGATATACGCAGTATTTT. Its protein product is CASSLGDQGYTQYF.

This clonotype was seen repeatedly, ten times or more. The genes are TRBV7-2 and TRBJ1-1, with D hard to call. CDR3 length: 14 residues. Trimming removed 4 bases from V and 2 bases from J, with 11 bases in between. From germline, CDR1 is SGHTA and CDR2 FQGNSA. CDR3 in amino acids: CASSSPQPNTEAFF. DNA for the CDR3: TGTGCCAGCAGCTCGCCCCAACCAAACACTGAAGCTTTCTTT.

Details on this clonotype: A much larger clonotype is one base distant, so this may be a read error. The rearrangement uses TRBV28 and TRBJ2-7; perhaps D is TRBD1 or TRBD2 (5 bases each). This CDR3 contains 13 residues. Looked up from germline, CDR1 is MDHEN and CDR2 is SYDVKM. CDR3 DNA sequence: TGTGTCAGCAGCCGGGACCGCCACTACGAGCAGTACTTC. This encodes CVSSRDRHYEQYF.

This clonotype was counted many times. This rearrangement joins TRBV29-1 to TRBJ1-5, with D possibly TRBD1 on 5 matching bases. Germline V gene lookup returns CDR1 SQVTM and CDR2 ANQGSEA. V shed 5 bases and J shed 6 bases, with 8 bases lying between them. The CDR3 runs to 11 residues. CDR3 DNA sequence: TGCAGCGTTCAGGGTCCTCAGCCCCAGCATTTT. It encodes CSVQGPQPQHF.